Below, 5 T cell receptor beta chains from the same sample are listed, as sequenced in a study of T cell responses to AZD1222 COVID-19 vaccine. The data were produced by immunoSEQ multiplex PCR, yet TCRdb's version contains in-frame clones alone and is incomplete. The sample includes some 140,000 clones, 88% of them seen just once. The sequencing here drew on peripheral blood, taken 28 days after the second AZD1222 dose. The receptors shown here come from an adult who received the AZD1222 COVID-19 vaccine.

The chain employs TRBV5-1 and TRBJ1-4, with D perhaps matching TRBD1 (5 bases). From germline, CDR1 is SGHRS and CDR2 YFSETQ. V shed 7 bases and J shed 7 bases, with 17 bases lying between them. The CDR3 extends over 14 amino acids. DNA for the CDR3: TGCGCCAGCGCTAGGGGCCCGGGGGTTGAAAAACTGTTTTTT. It codes for CASARGPGVEKLFF.

This sequence joins TRBV5-1 and TRBJ1-3; 7 bases are shared with TRBD1. CDR3 size: 16 residues. Germline V gene data show CDR1 as SGHRS and CDR2 as YFSETQ. Trimming cost V 4 bases and J 0 bases; bases outside gene matches: 7. Here the CDR3 DNA reads TGCGCCAGCAGCCCGACAGGGTCGGGCTCTGGAAACACCATATATTTT. This codes for CASSPTGSGSGNTIYF.

The V call is TRBV3-1 (or the pseudogene TRBV3-2), the J call TRBJ2-7; D remains unclear. The length of the CDR3 is 14 residues. Trimming took 2 bases from V and 6 from J, leaving 14 bases between them. From germline, CDR1 is LGHDT and CDR2 YNNKEL (reference sequence). The CDR3 is CASSQPGSGPEQYF. The DNA of the CDR3 is TGTGCCAGCAGCCAACCTGGCAGTGGGCCCGAGCAGTACTTC.

This chain uses TRBV7-9 with TRBJ1-2; D gene uncertain. CDR1 and CDR2 (germline): SEHNR, FQNEAQ (reference sequence). CDR3 length: 13 residues. The germline V and J ends were trimmed by 5 bases and 8 bases, with 15 bases remaining between them. CDR3 loop: CASSGGNPGGYTF. CDR3 DNA: TGTGCCAGCAGCGGTGGGAACCCAGGCGGCTACACCTTC.

The chain is built from TRBV4-1 and TRBJ1-5; D might be TRBD1 (5 bases). CDR1 is MGHRA and CDR2 is YSYEKL in the germline V gene. Trimming took 4 bases from V and 4 from J, leaving 23 bases between them. This CDR3 region has 18 residues. The CDR3 bases are TGCGCCAGCAGCCTTACCTCAGCCCCAGGGAGGGCGAATCAGCCCCAGCATTTT. Translated: CASSLTSAPGRANQPQHF.